This T cell receptor beta chain appears in the sequencing data of a study of cytomegalovirus exposure and HLA in healthy donors. Study results and limitations: As was reported, the classifier diagnosed cytomegalovirus status with high specificity and sensitivity. A list of 150 or so TCR beta chains associated with cytomegalovirus was given. Most TCR sequences were seen very rarely across donors, but some public TCRs occurred in many. A later analysis found first-cohort TCR clusters tended to co-occur in the 110 or so validation repertoires.

This table comes from immunoSEQ multiplex PCR, and its TCRdb copy is limited to in-frame clones, with some not included. The data hold 150,000 to 200,000 clones, with 84% observed a single time. Remarks on this clone: What it binds is unknown.

This CDR3 contains 13 residues. V was shortened by 6 bases and J by 0 bases, with 9 bases between the two germline ends. Germline-derived CDR1 and CDR2 are MNHEY and SMNVEV (reference sequence). The TCR sequence derives from a young woman in good health and CMV-seropositive. The specimen was PBMCs. This chain joins TRBV27 and TRBJ2-7, with D unclear. The CDR3 here is CASRPLYSYEQYF. CDR3 in DNA: TGTGCCAGCAGGCCCCTCTACTCCTACGAGCAGTACTTC.